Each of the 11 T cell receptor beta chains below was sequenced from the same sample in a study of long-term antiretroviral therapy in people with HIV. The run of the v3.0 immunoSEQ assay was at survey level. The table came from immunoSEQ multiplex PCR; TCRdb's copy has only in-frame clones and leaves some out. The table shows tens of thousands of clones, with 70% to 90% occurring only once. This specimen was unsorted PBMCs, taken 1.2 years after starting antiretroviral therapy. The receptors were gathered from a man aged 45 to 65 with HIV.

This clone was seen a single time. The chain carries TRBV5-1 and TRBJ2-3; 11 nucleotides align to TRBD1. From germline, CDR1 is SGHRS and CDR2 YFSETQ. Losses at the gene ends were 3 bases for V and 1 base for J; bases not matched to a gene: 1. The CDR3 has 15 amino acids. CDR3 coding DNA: TGCGCCAGCAGCTCGGGACAGGGGGGCACAGATACGCAGTATTTT. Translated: CASSSGQGGTDTQYF.

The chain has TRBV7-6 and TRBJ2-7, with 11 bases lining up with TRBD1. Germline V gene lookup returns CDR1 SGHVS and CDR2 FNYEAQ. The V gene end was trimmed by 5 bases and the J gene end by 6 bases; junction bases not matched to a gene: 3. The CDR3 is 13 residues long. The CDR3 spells CASSPDRGREQYF. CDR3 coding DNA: TGTGCCAGCAGCCCGGACAGGGGGCGCGAGCAGTACTTC.

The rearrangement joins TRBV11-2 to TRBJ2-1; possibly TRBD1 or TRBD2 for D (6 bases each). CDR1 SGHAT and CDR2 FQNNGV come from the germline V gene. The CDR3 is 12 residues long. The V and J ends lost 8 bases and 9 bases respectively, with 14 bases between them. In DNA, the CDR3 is TGTGCCAGCGCCTCTAGGGGGGCTGAGCAGTTCTTC. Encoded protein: CASASRGAEQFF. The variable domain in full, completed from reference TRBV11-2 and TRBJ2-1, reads EAGVAQSPRYKIIEKRQSVAFWCNPISGHATLYWYQQILGQGPKLLIQFQNNGVVDDSQLPKDRFSAERLKGVDSTLKIQPAKLEDSAVYLCASASRGAEQFFGPGTRLTVL.

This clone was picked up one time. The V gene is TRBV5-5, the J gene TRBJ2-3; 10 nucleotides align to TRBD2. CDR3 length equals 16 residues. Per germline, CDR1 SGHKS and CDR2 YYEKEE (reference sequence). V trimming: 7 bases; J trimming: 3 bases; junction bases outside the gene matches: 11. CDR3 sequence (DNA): TGTGCCAGCGCCTACCCAGCGGGGGGGCCTACAGATACGCAGTATTTT. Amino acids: CASAYPAGGPTDTQYF.

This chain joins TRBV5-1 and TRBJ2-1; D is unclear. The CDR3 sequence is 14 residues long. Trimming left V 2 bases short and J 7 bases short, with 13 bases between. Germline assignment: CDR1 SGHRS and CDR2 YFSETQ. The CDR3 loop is CASSFPSTRNEQFF. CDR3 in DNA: TGCGCCAGCAGCTTTCCTAGTACTCGGAATGAGCAGTTCTTC.

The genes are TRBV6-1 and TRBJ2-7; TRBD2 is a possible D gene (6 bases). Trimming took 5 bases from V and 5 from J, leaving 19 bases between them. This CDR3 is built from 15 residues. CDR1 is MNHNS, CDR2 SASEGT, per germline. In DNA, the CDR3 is TGTGCCAGCAGTCGAGGCGGGGCAGGGAAACACGAGCAGTACTTC. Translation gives CASSRGGAGKHEQYF.

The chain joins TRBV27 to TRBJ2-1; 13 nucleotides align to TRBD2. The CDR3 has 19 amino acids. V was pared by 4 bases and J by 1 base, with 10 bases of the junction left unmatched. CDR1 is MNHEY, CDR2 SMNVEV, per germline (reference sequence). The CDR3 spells CASSSQYRLAGGSYNEQFF. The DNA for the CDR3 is TGTGCCAGCAGTTCCCAATACCGACTAGCGGGGGGATCCTACAATGAGCAGTTCTTC.

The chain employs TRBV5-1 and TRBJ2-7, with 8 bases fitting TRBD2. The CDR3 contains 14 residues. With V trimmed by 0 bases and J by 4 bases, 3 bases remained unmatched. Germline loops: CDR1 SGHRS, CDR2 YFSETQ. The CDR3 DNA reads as TGCGCCAGCAGCTTGGCTAGCGGGCTTTACGAGCAGTACTTC. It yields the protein CASSLASGLYEQYF.

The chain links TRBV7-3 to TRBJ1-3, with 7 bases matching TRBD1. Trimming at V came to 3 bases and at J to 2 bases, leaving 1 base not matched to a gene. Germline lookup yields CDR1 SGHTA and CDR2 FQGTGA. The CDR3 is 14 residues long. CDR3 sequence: CASSLGQPGNTIYF. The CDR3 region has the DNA TGTGCCAGCAGCTTGGGACAGCCTGGAAACACCATATATTTT.

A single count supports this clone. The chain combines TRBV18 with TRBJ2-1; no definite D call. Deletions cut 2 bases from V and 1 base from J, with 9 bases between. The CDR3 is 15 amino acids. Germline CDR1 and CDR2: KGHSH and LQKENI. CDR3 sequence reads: CASSPSLSSYNEQFF. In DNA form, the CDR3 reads TGTGCCAGCTCACCAAGCCTGAGTTCCTACAATGAGCAGTTCTTC.

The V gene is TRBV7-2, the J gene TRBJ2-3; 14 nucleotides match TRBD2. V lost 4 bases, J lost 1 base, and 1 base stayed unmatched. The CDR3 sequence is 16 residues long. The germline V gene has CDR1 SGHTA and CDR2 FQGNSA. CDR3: CASSSGLAGGTDTQYF. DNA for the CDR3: TGTGCCAGCAGCTCGGGACTAGCGGGGGGCACAGATACGCAGTATTTT.